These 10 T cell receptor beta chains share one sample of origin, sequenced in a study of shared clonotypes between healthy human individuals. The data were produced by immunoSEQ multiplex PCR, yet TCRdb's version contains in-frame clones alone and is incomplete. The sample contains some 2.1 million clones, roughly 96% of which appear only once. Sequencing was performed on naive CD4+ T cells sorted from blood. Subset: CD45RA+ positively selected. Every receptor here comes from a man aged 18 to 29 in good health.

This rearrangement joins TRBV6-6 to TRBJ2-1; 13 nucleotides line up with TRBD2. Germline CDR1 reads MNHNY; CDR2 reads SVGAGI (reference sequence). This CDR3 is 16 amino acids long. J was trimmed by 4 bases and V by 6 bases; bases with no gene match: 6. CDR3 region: CASSVLGLAGYNEQFF. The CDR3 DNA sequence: TGTGCCAGCAGCGTCTTGGGACTAGCGGGATACAATGAGCAGTTCTTC.

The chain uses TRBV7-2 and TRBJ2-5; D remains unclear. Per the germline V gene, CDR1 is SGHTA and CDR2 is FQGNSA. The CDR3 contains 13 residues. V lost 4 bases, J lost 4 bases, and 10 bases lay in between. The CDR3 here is CASSSGWIETQYF. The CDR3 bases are TGTGCCAGCAGCTCTGGGTGGATAGAGACCCAGTACTTC.

The CDR3 is CASSSVVSEAFF. CDR3 nucleotide sequence: TGTGCCAGCAGCTCCGTTGTTTCTGAAGCTTTCTTT. The chain has TRBV5-8 and TRBJ1-1, with unresolved D. The length of the CDR3 is 12 residues. Looked up from germline, CDR1 is SGHTS and CDR2 is YDEGEE. Trimming removed 3 bases at V and 6 bases at J, with 9 bases between.

CDR3 DNA sequence: TGTGCCAGCAGTTTATTGGGGCTGCGGGACATTCAGTACTTC. Its translation: CASSLLGLRDIQYF. The chain links TRBV28 to TRBJ2-4; the D call may be TRBD1 or TRBD2 (5 bases each). From germline, CDR1 is MDHEN and CDR2 SYDVKM. The CDR3 sequence is 14 residues long. V was clipped by 1 base and J by 8 bases, with 12 bases between them.

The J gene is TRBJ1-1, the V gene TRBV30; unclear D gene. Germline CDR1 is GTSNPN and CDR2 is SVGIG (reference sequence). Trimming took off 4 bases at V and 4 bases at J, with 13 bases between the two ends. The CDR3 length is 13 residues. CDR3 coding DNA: TGTGCCTGGACGGACGCTGGCCCCACTGAAGCTTTCTTT. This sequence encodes CAWTDAGPTEAFF.

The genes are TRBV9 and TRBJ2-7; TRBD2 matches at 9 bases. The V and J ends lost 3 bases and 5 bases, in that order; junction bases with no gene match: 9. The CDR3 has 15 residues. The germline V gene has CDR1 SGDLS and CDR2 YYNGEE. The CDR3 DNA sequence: TGTGCCAGCAGCGCGGGGGGACTAGCACACCACGAGCAGTACTTC. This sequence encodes CASSAGGLAHHEQYF.

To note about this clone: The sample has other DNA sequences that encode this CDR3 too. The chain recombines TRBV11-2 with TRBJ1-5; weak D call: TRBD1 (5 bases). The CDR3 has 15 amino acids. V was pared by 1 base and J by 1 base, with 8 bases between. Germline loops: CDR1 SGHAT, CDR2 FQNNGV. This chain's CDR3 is CASSLGQGSNQPQHF. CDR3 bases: TGTGCCAGCAGCTTAGGTCAGGGCAGCAATCAGCCCCAGCATTTT. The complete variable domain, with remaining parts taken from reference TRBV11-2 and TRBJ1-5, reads EAGVAQSPRYKIIEKRQSVAFWCNPISGHATLYWYQQILGQGPKLLIQFQNNGVVDDSQLPKDRFSAERLKGVDSTLKIQPAKLEDSAVYLCASSLGQGSNQPQHFGDGTRLSIL.

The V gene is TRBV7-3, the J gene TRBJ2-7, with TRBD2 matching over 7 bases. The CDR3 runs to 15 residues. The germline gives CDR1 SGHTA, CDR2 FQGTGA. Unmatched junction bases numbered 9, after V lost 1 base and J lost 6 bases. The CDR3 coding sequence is TGTGCCAGCAGCTTAATGGCTAGCGGAATTTCCGAGCAGTACTTC. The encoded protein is CASSLMASGISEQYF.

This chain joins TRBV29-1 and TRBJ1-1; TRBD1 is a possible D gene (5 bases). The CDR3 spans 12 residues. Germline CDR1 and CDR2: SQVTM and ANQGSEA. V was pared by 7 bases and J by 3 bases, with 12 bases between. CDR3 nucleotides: TGCAGCGCAGGGCAGAATGACACTGAAGCTTTCTTT. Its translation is CSAGQNDTEAFF.

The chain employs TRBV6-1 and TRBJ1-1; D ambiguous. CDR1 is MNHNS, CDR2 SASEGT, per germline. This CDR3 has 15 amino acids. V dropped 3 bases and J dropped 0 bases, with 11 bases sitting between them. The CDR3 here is CASSDTTRMNTEAFF. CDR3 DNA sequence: TGTGCCAGCAGTGATACAACACGCATGAACACTGAAGCTTTCTTT.